This TCR beta chain was captured by sequencing in a study of cytomegalovirus exposure and HLA in healthy donors. Study context: Out of about 170 million T cells, an earlier analysis found fewer than 140 million unique TCR beta sequences in total. Regarding the study as a whole: Associated with cytomegalovirus, according to the listing, were 170 or so TCR beta chains. Trimming of TCR beta V- and J-genes showed a link, identified in a later analysis, to a missense DCLRE1C variant. Most sequenced TCRs were rare (though some public TCRs occurred in many donors).

The table lists this clone with a few counts. Its specificity is not known. The PCR made use of 60 Vbeta and 13 Jbeta primers. Clones were sequenced by immunoSEQ multiplex PCR, and TCRdb holds only the in-frame ones, with some missing. Found here are some 120,000 clones, about 85% of them singletons; the top ten hold 0.24%. The CDR3 totals 17 residues. Germline CDR1 is SGHTA and CDR2 is FQGNSA. V was cut by 5 bases and J by 0 bases, with 16 bases left in between. V usage is TRBV7-2 and J usage is TRBJ1-4; D not certain. Sequenced: PBMCs. The clonotype originates from a man in his fifties in good health and CMV-seronegative. The CDR3 region is CASSPPRSSPTNEKLFF. For the CDR3, the DNA is TGTGCCAGCAGCCCACCCCGGAGTAGCCCAACTAATGAAAAACTGTTTTTT.